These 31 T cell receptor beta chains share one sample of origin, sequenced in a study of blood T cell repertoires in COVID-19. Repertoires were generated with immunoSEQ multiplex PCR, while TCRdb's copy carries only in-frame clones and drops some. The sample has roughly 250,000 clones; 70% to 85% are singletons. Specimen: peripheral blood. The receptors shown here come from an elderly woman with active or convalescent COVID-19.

Here the CDR3 reads CASSFRGTGVTRPTEAFF. For the CDR3, the DNA is TGTGCCAGCAGCTTCCGTGGGACAGGGGTGACGCGGCCCACTGAAGCTTTCTTT. J is TRBJ1-1 and V is TRBV5-8; 10 positions agree with TRBD1. J lost 4 bases, V lost 2 bases, and 14 bases had no gene match. This CDR3 comprises 18 residues. CDR1 SGHTS and CDR2 YDEGEE come from the germline V gene.

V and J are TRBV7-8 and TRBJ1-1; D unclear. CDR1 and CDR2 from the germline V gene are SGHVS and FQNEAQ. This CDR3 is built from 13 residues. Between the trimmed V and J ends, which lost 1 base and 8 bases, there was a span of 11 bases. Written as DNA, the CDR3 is TGTGCCAGCAGCTTAGGGGCGGGGTTAGAAGCTTTCTTT. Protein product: CASSLGAGLEAFF.

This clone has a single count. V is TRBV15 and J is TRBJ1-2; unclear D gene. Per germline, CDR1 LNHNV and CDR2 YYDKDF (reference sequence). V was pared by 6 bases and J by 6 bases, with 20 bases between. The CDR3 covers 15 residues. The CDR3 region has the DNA TGTGCCACCAGTCCCCTACTCTCTTACGCGAATGGCTACACCTTC. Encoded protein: CATSPLLSYANGYTF.

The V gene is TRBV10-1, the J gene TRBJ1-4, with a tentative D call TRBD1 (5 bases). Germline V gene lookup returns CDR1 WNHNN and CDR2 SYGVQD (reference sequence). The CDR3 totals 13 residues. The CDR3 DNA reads TGCGCTGTGGGGGGACGGCGTAATGAAAAACTGTTTTTT. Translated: CAVGGRRNEKLFF.

The CDR3 DNA follows: TGCGCCAGCAGCTTGGTCCTAGCGGGGGGGCATAGATCCTACAATGAGCAGTTCTTC. It yields the protein CASSLVLAGGHRSYNEQFF. The chain uses TRBV5-1 and TRBJ2-1; 12 positions match TRBD2. This CDR3 is built from 19 residues. V lost 0 bases to trimming and J lost 1 base; unmatched junction nucleotides: 8. The germline CDR1 and CDR2 sequences are SGHRS and YFSETQ.

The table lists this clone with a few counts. This chain's CDR3 is CASSFSLALDEQFF. Here the CDR3 DNA reads TGTGCCAGCAGCTTTAGTCTAGCGTTAGATGAGCAGTTCTTC. The chain carries TRBV7-9 and TRBJ2-1; D perhaps matches TRBD2 (6 bases). Trimming removed 3 bases at V and 8 bases at J, with 14 bases between. Per germline, CDR1 SEHNR and CDR2 FQNEAQ (reference sequence). The CDR3 is 14 amino acids.

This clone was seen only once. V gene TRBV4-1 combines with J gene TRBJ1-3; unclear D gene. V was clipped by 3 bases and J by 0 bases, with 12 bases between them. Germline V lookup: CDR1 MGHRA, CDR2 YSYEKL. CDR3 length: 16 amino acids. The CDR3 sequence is CASSHPRGSSGNTIYF. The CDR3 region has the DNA TGCGCCAGCAGCCATCCAAGAGGAAGCTCTGGAAACACCATATATTTT.

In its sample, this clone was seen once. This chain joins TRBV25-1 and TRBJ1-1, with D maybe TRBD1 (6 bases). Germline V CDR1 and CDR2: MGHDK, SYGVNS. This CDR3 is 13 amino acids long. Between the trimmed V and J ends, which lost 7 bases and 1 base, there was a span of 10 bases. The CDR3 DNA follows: TGTGCCAGCATAGGACAGTCGAACACTGAAGCTTTCTTT. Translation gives CASIGQSNTEAFF.

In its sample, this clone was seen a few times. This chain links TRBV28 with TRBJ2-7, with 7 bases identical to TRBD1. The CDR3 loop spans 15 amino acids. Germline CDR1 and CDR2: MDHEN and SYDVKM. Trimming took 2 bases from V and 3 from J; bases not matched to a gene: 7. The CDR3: CASSLVGQVGYEQYF. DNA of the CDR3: TGTGCCAGCAGTTTAGTCGGACAGGTAGGCTACGAGCAGTACTTC.

The chain's CDR3 is CASIRQVPSYGYTF. The CDR3 DNA reads as TGTGCCAGCATTAGACAGGTCCCTTCCTATGGCTACACCTTC. The chain recombines TRBV2 with TRBJ1-2; weak D call: TRBD1 (6 bases). Trimming pared 7 bases from V and 4 bases from J, leaving 16 bases between. The CDR3 contains 14 residues. The germline V gene has CDR1 SNHLY and CDR2 FYNNEI.

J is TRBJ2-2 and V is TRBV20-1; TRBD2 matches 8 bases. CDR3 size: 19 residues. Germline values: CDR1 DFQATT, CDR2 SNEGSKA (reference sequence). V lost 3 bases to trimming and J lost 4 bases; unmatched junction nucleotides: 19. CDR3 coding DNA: TGCAGTGCTAGTGACCGGGGTAGCGGGAAAGTAGGTGGCACCGGGGAGCTGTTTTTT. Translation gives CSASDRGSGKVGGTGELFF.

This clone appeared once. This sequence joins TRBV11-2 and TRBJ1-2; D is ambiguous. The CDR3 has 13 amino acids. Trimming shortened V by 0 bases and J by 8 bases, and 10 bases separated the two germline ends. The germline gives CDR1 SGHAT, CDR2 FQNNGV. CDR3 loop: CASSLEPARGYTF. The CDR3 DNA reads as TGTGCCAGCAGCTTAGAACCGGCGAGGGGCTACACCTTC.

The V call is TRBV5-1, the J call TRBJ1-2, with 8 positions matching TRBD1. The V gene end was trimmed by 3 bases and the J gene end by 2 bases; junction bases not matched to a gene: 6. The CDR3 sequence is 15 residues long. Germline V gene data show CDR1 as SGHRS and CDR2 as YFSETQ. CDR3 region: CASSWQGAENYGYTF. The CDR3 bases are TGCGCCAGCAGCTGGCAGGGGGCAGAGAACTATGGCTACACCTTC.

CDR3 nucleotides: TGCGCCAGCAGCTTTGCAGGAACTAATGAAAAACTGTTTTTT. It yields the protein CASSFAGTNEKLFF. The chain carries TRBV5-1 and TRBJ1-4; no clear D. The CDR3 runs to 14 residues. Trimming removed 2 bases from V and 1 base from J, with 6 bases in between. Looked up from germline, CDR1 is SGHRS and CDR2 is YFSETQ.

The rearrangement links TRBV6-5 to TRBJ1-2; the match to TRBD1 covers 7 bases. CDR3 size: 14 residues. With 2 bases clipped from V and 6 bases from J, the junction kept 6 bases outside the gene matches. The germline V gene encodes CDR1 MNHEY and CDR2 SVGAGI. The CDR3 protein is CASSYTVTGDGYTF. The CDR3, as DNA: TGTGCCAGCAGTTACACGGTTACAGGGGATGGCTACACCTTC.

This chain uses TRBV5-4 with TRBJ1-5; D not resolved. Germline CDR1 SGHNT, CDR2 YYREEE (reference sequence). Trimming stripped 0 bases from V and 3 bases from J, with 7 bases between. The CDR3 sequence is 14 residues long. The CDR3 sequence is CASSLVGSNQPQHF. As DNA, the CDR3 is TGTGCCAGCAGCTTGGTGGGCTCCAATCAGCCCCAGCATTTT.

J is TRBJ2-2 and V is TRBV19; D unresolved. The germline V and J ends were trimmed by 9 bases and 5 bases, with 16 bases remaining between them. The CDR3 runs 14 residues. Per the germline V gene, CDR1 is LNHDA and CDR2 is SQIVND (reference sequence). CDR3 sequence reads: CASSPGPRTGELFF. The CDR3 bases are TGTGCCAGCAGTCCGGGTCCCCGGACCGGGGAGCTGTTTTTT.

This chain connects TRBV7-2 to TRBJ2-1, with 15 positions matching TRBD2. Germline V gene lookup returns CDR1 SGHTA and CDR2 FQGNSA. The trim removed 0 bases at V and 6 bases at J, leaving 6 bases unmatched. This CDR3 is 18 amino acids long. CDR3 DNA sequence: TGTGCCAGCAGCTTAGCCTTTGGACTAGCGGGGGGGCCCAATGAGCAGTTCTTC. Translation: CASSLAFGLAGGPNEQFF.

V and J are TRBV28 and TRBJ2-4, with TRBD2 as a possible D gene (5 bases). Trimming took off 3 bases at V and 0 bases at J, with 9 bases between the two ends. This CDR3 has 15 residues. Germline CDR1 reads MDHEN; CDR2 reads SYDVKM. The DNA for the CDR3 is TGTGCCAGCAGTTTGAGAGGGCTAGCCAAAAACATTCAGTACTTC. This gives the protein CASSLRGLAKNIQYF.

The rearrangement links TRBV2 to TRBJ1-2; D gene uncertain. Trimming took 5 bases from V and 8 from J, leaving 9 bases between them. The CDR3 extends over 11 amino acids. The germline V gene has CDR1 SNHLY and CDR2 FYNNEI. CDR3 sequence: CASSPNWGYTF. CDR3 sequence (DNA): TGTGCCAGCAGTCCGAACTGGGGCTACACCTTC.

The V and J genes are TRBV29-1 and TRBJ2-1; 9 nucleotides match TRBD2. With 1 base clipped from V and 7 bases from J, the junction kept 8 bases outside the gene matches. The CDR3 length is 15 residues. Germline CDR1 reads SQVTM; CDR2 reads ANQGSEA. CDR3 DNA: TGCAGCGTTGAAGGGATAGCGGGAGTCGGGAATGAGCAGTTCTTC. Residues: CSVEGIAGVGNEQFF.

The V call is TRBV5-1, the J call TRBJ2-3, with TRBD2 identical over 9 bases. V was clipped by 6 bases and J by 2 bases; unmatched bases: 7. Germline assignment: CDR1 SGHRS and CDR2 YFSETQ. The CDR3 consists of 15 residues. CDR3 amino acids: CASKDSGSPTDTQYF. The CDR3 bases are TGCGCCAGCAAGGATAGCGGGAGCCCCACAGATACGCAGTATTTT. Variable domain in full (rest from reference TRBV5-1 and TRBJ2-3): KAGVTQTPRYLIKTRGQQVTLSCSPISGHRSVSWYQQTPGQGLQFLFEYFSETQRNKGNFPGRFSGRQFSNSRSEMNVSTLELGDSALYLCASKDSGSPTDTQYFGPGTRLTVL.

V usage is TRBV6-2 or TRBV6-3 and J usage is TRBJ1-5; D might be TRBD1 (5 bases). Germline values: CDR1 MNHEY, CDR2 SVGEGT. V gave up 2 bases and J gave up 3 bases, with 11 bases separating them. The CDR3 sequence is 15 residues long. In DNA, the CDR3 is TGTGCCAGCAGTTACGCCAGGGTGAACAATCAGCCCCAGCATTTT. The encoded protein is CASSYARVNNQPQHF.

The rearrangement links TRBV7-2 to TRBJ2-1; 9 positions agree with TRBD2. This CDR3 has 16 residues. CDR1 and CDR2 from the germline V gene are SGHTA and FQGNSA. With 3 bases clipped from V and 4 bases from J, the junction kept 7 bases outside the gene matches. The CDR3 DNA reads TGTGCCAGCAGCTTTATAGCGGGGGTGAGTTACAATGAGCAGTTCTTC. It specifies CASSFIAGVSYNEQFF.

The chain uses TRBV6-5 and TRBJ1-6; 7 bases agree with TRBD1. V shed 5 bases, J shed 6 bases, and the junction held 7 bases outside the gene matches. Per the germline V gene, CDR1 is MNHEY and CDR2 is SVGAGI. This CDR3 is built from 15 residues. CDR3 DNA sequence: TGTGCCAGCAGTCCAGGGACAGCTCTTAATTCACCCCTCCACTTT. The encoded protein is CASSPGTALNSPLHF.

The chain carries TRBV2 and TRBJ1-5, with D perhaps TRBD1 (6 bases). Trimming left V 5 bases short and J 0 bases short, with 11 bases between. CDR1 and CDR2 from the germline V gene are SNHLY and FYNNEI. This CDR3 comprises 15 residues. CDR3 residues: CASSPGVDSNQPQHF. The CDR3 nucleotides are TGTGCCAGCAGTCCAGGGGTCGATAGCAATCAGCCCCAGCATTTT. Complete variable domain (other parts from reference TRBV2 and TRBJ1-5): EPEVTQTPSHQVTQMGQEVILRCVPISNHLYFYWYRQILGQKVEFLVSFYNNEISEKSEIFDDQFSVERPDGSNFTLKIRSTKLEDSAMYFCASSPGVDSNQPQHFGDGTRLSIL.

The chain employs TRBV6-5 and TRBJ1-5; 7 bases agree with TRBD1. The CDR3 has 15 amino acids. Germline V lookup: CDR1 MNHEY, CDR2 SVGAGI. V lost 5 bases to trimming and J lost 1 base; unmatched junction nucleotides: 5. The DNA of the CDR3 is TGTGCCAGCAGTCTCTCACAGGGGAGCAATCAGCCCCAGCATTTT. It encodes CASSLSQGSNQPQHF.

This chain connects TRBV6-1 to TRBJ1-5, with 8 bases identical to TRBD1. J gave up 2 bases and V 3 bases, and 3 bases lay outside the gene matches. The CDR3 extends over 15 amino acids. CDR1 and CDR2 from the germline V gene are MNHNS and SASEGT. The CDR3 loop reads CASSDQTGGNQPQHF. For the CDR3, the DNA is TGTGCCAGCAGTGACCAGACAGGGGGCAATCAGCCCCAGCATTTT.

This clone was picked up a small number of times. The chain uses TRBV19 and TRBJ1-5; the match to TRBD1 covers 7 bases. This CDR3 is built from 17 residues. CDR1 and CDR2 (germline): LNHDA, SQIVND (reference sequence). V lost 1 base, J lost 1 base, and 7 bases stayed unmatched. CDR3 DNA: TGTGCCAGTAGTATAGTCCTGGGGACAGTGAGCAATCAGCCCCAGCATTTT. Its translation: CASSIVLGTVSNQPQHF.

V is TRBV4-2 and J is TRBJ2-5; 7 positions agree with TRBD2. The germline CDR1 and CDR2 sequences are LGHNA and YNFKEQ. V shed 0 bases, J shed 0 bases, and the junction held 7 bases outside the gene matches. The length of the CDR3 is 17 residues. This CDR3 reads CASSQDSPAGYQETQYF. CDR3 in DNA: TGTGCCAGCAGCCAAGATTCCCCAGCGGGGTACCAAGAGACCCAGTACTTC.

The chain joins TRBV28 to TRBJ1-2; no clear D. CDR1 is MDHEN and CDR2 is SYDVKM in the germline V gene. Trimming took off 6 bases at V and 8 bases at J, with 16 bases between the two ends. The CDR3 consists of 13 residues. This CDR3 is CASSPPGMRGYTF. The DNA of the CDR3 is TGTGCCAGCAGCCCACCGGGGATGAGGGGCTACACCTTC.